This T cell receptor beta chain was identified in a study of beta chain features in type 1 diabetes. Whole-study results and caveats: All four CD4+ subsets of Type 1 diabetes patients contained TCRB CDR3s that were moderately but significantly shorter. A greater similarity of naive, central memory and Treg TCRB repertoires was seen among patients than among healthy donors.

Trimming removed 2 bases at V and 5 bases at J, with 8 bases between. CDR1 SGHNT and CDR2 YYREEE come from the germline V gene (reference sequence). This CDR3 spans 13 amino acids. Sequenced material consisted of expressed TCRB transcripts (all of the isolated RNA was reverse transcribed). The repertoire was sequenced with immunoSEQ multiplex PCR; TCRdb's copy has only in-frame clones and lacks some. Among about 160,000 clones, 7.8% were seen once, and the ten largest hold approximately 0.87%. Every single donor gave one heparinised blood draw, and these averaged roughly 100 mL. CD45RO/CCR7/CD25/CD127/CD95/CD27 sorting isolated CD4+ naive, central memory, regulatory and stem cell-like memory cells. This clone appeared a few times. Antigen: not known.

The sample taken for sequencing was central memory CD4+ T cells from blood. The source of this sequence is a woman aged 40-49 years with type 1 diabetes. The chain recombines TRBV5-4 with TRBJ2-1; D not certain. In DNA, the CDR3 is TGTGCCAGCAGCTTTAGCAGACACAATGAGCAGTTCTTC. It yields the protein CASSFSRHNEQFF.